The 11 T cell receptor beta chains below come from one sample, sequenced in a study of blood T cell repertoires in COVID-19 (dated by TCRdb to 2018 to 2020). Library generation was performed with the immunoSEQ multiplex PCR assay. Held by TCRdb, this immuneACCESS table contains in-frame sequences only and omits some clones. Under half of the omission traces to an unresolved V gene where checked; the cause of the rest is unknown. The sample includes 300,000 to 450,000 clones, with about four fifths observed a single time. 0.85% to 1.2% of the sample is held by the ten biggest clonotypes. The material sequenced was peripheral blood. The receptors derive from a human donor with acute or convalescent COVID-19. The donor label of this sample is uncertain.

The J gene is TRBJ2-7, the V gene TRBV7-9; 9 bases align to TRBD1. The CDR3 contains 18 residues. CDR1 is SEHNR, CDR2 FQNEAQ, per germline (reference sequence). With V trimmed by 2 bases and J by 3 bases, 14 bases remained unmatched. The CDR3 DNA sequence: TGTGCCAGCAGCTTAAGGGGCTCGACAGGGGGAGGGGACTACGAGCAGTACTTC. Its protein is CASSLRGSTGGGDYEQYF.

V gene TRBV5-6 combines with J gene TRBJ2-1; tentatively, D is TRBD2 (7 bases). The ends were cut back, 3 bases at V and 10 bases at J, with 29 bases in the middle. The CDR3 loop spans 18 amino acids. The germline V gene has CDR1 SGHDT and CDR2 YYEEEE. The CDR3: CASSSAGWASGRGGEQFF. CDR3 in DNA: TGTGCCAGCAGCTCGGCGGGATGGGCTAGCGGCAGGGGCGGGGAGCAGTTCTTC.

This clone has a handful of counts. The chain is built from TRBV4-2 and TRBJ2-1, with 16 positions matching TRBD2. Germline V gives CDR1 LGHNA, CDR2 YNFKEQ. Unmatched junction bases numbered 3, after V lost 1 base and J lost 9 bases. The CDR3 loop spans 16 amino acids. DNA for the CDR3: TGTGCCAGCAGCCAAGCCGGGACTAGCGGGAGGGGTGAGCAGTTCTTC. Its translation: CASSQAGTSGRGEQFF.

The chain combines TRBV3-1 (or the pseudogene TRBV3-2) with TRBJ2-7; TRBD1 matches 7 bases. This CDR3 comprises 14 residues. Germline values: CDR1 LGHDT, CDR2 YNNKEL (reference sequence). The junction had 5 bases not matched to a gene; V was cut back by 4 bases and J by 2 bases. CDR3 amino acids: CASSRETGPYEQYF. In DNA form, the CDR3 reads TGTGCCAGCAGCCGAGAGACAGGGCCCTACGAGCAGTACTTC.

J is TRBJ1-4 and V is TRBV7-9; D gene unclear. Germline V gives CDR1 SEHNR, CDR2 FQNEAQ (reference sequence). V lost 5 bases and J 0 bases, leaving 10 bases between the germline ends. The CDR3 runs to 15 residues. This CDR3 reads CASSPFITTNEKLFF. CDR3 nucleotide sequence: TGTGCCAGCAGCCCCTTTATAACAACTAATGAAAAACTGTTTTTT.

The chain couples TRBV19 to TRBJ1-1, with TRBD1 identical over 9 bases. This CDR3 has 17 residues. CDR1 and CDR2 (germline): LNHDA, SQIVND (reference sequence). After removal of 4 bases from V and 4 bases from J, the junction contained 13 bases not matched to a gene. CDR3 sequence reads: CASSKRPGDRGATEAFF. CDR3 sequence (DNA): TGTGCCAGTAGTAAGAGACCCGGCGACAGGGGGGCCACTGAAGCTTTCTTT.

The rearrangement uses TRBV6-6 and TRBJ1-3; D uncertain. The CDR3 runs to 13 residues. V shed 6 bases and J shed 0 bases, with 6 bases lying between them. Germline V gene data show CDR1 as MNHNY and CDR2 as SVGAGI (reference sequence). For the CDR3, the DNA is TGTGCCAGCAGAGCCGGCTCTGGAAACACCATATATTTT. Translated: CASRAGSGNTIYF.

The chain has TRBV10-2 and TRBJ2-3; D possibly corresponds to TRBD1 (5 bases). V shed 2 bases and J shed 3 bases, with 9 bases lying between them. The V gene's germline CDR1 is WSHSY and CDR2 SAAADI. The length of the CDR3 is 14 residues. CDR3 sequence: CASSERGATDTQYF. The CDR3 DNA reads TGCGCCAGCAGTGAGAGGGGTGCAACAGATACGCAGTATTTT.

The chain uses TRBV2 and TRBJ2-7; 9 bases are shared with TRBD1. J was trimmed by 5 bases and V by 1 base; bases with no gene match: 3. Germline-derived CDR1 and CDR2 are SNHLY and FYNNEI. The CDR3 consists of 14 residues. The CDR3: CASSEDRGRDEQYF. The CDR3 DNA reads as TGTGCCAGCAGTGAAGACAGGGGGCGGGACGAGCAGTACTTC.

The chain is built from TRBV19 and TRBJ1-1, with TRBD1 identical over 8 bases. Trimming at V came to 5 bases and at J to 6 bases, leaving 2 bases not matched to a gene. Germline lookup yields CDR1 LNHDA and CDR2 SQIVND (reference sequence). CDR3 length equals 12 residues. The CDR3 DNA sequence: TGTGCCAGTAGTCAGGGGGCGGCTGAAGCTTTCTTT. This gives the protein CASSQGAAEAFF.

V is TRBV6-1 and J is TRBJ1-6, with D uncertain. The CDR3 runs 15 residues. V dropped 1 base and J dropped 4 bases, with 8 bases sitting between them. Germline loops: CDR1 MNHNS, CDR2 SASEGT. Here the CDR3 reads CASSEGGRYNSPLHF. The CDR3 DNA is TGTGCCAGCAGTGAAGGAGGAAGATATAATTCACCCCTCCACTTT.